The 18 T cell receptor beta chains presented below share a single source sample, sequenced in a study of blood T cell repertoires in COVID-19. TCRdb's copy holds only in-frame clones and misses some; the assay was immunoSEQ multiplex PCR. The table records fewer than 95,000 clones, around nine tenths of them present only once. The sample consisted of peripheral blood. These receptors all come from an elderly woman with acute or convalescent COVID-19.

The gene calls are TRBV19 and TRBJ1-2, with 8 bases aligning to TRBD1. Germline values: CDR1 LNHDA, CDR2 SQIVND (reference sequence). V gave up 7 bases and J gave up 8 bases; unmatched junction bases: 15. CDR3 size: 15 residues. The DNA for the CDR3 is TGTGCCAGTAACACGTTCAAGGGACAGGACATCGGCTACACCTTC. Protein product: CASNTFKGQDIGYTF.

V gene TRBV28 combines with J gene TRBJ1-5; possible D gene TRBD1, 5 bases. There are 15 residues in the CDR3. V lost 5 bases, J lost 0 bases, and 11 bases lay in between. Germline lookup yields CDR1 MDHEN and CDR2 SYDVKM. The CDR3 DNA is TGTGCCAGCAGTCCCGGGGGATATAGCAATCAGCCCCAGCATTTT. It codes for CASSPGGYSNQPQHF.

V usage is TRBV28 and J usage is TRBJ2-1, with D possibly TRBD1 on 5 matching bases. Germline V CDR1 and CDR2: MDHEN, SYDVKM. The CDR3 loop spans 14 amino acids. V shed 7 bases and J shed 4 bases, with 14 bases lying between them. This CDR3 reads CASTDSLGYNEQFF. Here the CDR3 DNA reads TGTGCCAGCACCGACAGCCTCGGTTACAATGAGCAGTTCTTC. The full variable domain, completed using reference TRBV28 and TRBJ2-1, is DVKVTQSSRYLVKRTGEKVFLECVQDMDHENMFWYRQDPGLGLRLIYFSYDVKMKEKGDIPEGYSVSREKKERFSLILESASTNQTSMYLCASTDSLGYNEQFFGPGTRLTVL.

The genes are TRBV5-6 and TRBJ2-7; D uncertain. This CDR3 has 11 residues. V lost 4 bases, J lost 3 bases, and 5 bases lay in between. Germline CDR1 reads SGHDT; CDR2 reads YYEEEE. CDR3 sequence: CASSLNYEQYF. In nucleotides, the CDR3 is TGTGCCAGCAGCCTAAACTACGAGCAGTACTTC.

The rearrangement joins TRBV6-2 or TRBV6-3 to TRBJ2-7, with 11 bases matching TRBD2. The germline CDR1 and CDR2 sequences are MNHEY and SVGEGT. The CDR3 length is 15 residues. V gave up 5 bases and J gave up 3 bases; unmatched junction bases: 6. The CDR3 reads CASSHRLAGSYEQYF. The CDR3 nucleotides read TGTGCCAGCAGTCACCGACTAGCGGGGAGCTACGAGCAGTACTTC.

The V gene is TRBV5-4, the J gene TRBJ2-3; D is unresolved. The CDR3 is made up of 13 amino acids. V was trimmed by 0 bases and J by 2 bases, leaving 4 bases between them. Per the germline V gene, CDR1 is SGHNT and CDR2 is YYREEE (reference sequence). CDR3 region: CASSLDYTDTQYF. In nucleotides, the CDR3 is TGTGCCAGCAGCTTGGATTACACAGATACGCAGTATTTT.

The chain couples TRBV10-2 to TRBJ2-5; 8 bases agree with TRBD1. Trimming cost V 0 bases and J 4 bases; bases outside gene matches: 7. Germline CDR1 and CDR2: WSHSY and SAAADI. The CDR3 is 16 residues long. Written as DNA, the CDR3 is TGCGCCAGCAGTGAGTCGCGGCAGGGGGCAAGAGAGACCCAGTACTTC. Amino acid sequence: CASSESRQGARETQYF.

The rearrangement links TRBV5-6 to TRBJ2-7; 7 nucleotides align to TRBD2. Germline trimming cut 3 bases from V and 4 bases from J; bases unmatched to any gene: 4. The CDR3 sequence is 13 residues long. Germline loops: CDR1 SGHDT, CDR2 YYEEEE. The CDR3 DNA reads TGTGCCAGCAGCTACGGACTAGAATACGAGCAGTACTTC. Protein product: CASSYGLEYEQYF.

CDR3 in amino acids: CASSSAPGQGNYGYTF. The CDR3 region has the DNA TGTGCCAGCAGCAGTGCTCCGGGACAGGGTAACTATGGCTACACCTTC. The rearrangement links TRBV5-4 to TRBJ1-2, with 9 bases identical to TRBD1. The CDR3 covers 16 residues. Losses at the gene ends were 4 bases for V and 1 base for J; bases not matched to a gene: 8. Germline CDR1 and CDR2: SGHNT and YYREEE (reference sequence). The variable domain in full, with the rest retrieved from reference TRBV5-4 and TRBJ1-2, is ETGVTQSPTHLIKTRGQQVTLRCSSQSGHNTVSWYQQALGQGPQFIFQYYREEENGRGNFPPRFSGLQFPNYSSELNVNALELDDSALYLCASSSAPGQGNYGYTFGSGTRLTVV.

The chain joins TRBV6-4 to TRBJ2-1; D not certain. The CDR3 has 16 amino acids. V was clipped by 9 bases and J by 0 bases, with 18 bases between them. The V gene's germline CDR1 is MRHNA and CDR2 SNTAGT. CDR3 DNA sequence: TGTGCCAGGAGATTAAAATCATGTGGCTCCTACAATGAGCAGTTCTTC. Translating it yields CARRLKSCGSYNEQFF.

This sequence joins TRBV12-3 or TRBV12-4 and TRBJ2-7, with TRBD2 matching over 10 bases. V shed 9 bases, J shed 0 bases, and the junction held 2 bases outside the gene matches. The CDR3 consists of 13 residues. This CDR3 is CASKRGGSYEQYF. The DNA for the CDR3 is TGTGCCAGTAAGCGGGGGGGCTCCTACGAGCAGTACTTC.

This clone came up once. J is TRBJ2-3 and V is TRBV19; 12 nucleotides align to TRBD1. Trimming took 6 bases from V and 4 from J; bases not matched to a gene: 5. The CDR3 sequence is 15 residues long. CDR1 and CDR2 from the germline V gene are LNHDA and SQIVND (reference sequence). The CDR3 DNA reads TGTGCCAGTAGAGGGACAGGGGGCGCCGCAGATACGCAGTATTTT. Protein: CASRGTGGAADTQYF.

The J gene is TRBJ1-2, the V gene TRBV28; D remains ambiguous. Germline loops: CDR1 MDHEN, CDR2 SYDVKM. V was clipped by 6 bases and J by 8 bases, with 16 bases between them. The CDR3 is 13 amino acids. CDR3 in amino acids: CASRPHEVEGYTF. The CDR3, as DNA: TGTGCCAGCAGGCCTCATGAGGTGGAGGGCTACACCTTC.

The J gene is TRBJ1-1, the V gene TRBV18; TRBD1 aligns across 10 bases. Germline assignment: CDR1 KGHSH and CDR2 LQKENI. V was clipped by 3 bases and J by 3 bases; unmatched bases: 1. The CDR3 contains 14 residues. The CDR3 nucleotides are TGTGCCAGCTCACCGGGACAGGGGTACACTGAAGCTTTCTTT. Residues: CASSPGQGYTEAFF.

The chain uses TRBV6-5 and TRBJ2-7; D is possibly TRBD2 (5 bases). The CDR3 has 11 amino acids. V lost 8 bases, J lost 7 bases, and 12 bases lay in between. Germline lookup yields CDR1 MNHEY and CDR2 SVGAGI. The CDR3 sequence is CASRRGDEQYF. CDR3 DNA: TGTGCCAGCCGCCGGGGTGATGAGCAGTACTTC.

J is TRBJ2-3 and V is TRBV3-1 (or the pseudogene TRBV3-2); a weak D match, TRBD2 (5 bases). Trimming cost V 1 base and J 1 base, with 12 bases left between them. This CDR3 is 16 amino acids long. Germline CDR1 LGHDT, CDR2 YNNKEL (reference sequence). CDR3 sequence: CASSQGGGSRTDTQYF. CDR3 DNA sequence: TGTGCCAGCAGCCAAGGTGGTGGGAGTCGCACAGATACGCAGTATTTT.

V usage is TRBV5-5 and J usage is TRBJ1-5; tentatively, D is TRBD1 (5 bases). CDR3 length: 15 amino acids. V was cut by 2 bases and J by 7 bases, with 16 bases left in between. CDR1 is SGHKS, CDR2 YYEKEE, per germline (reference sequence). In DNA form, the CDR3 reads TGTGCCAGCAGCTTAGACAAGGGGCCAGGGCAGCCCCAGCATTTT. It yields the protein CASSLDKGPGQPQHF.

This chain joins TRBV7-3 and TRBJ2-3, with D tentatively TRBD1 (6 bases). Trimming shortened V by 4 bases and J by 2 bases, and 16 bases separated the two germline ends. The V gene's germline CDR1 is SGHTA and CDR2 FQGTGA. CDR3 length: 16 residues. This chain's CDR3 is CASSSTGDGITDTQYF. The CDR3 DNA sequence: TGTGCCAGCAGCTCGACAGGAGATGGGATCACAGATACGCAGTATTTT.